This T cell receptor beta chain was retrieved from a study of response to subunit inactivated influenza vaccine. TCRdb reprocessed the RT-PCR reads via MiXCR and lists one record per CDR3 protein. The sample lists around 850,000 distinct CDR3 sequences, roughly 18% occurring once. Trimming took off 3 bases at V and 9 bases at J, with 12 bases between the two ends. The CDR3 extends over 13 amino acids. The sequence came from a man aged 50 to 60 who received an inactivated influenza vaccine. The chain has TRBV12-3 or TRBV12-4 and TRBJ2-1, with TRBD2 as a possible D gene (6 bases). Sequencing used PBMCs from blood, obtained approximately 5 days after vaccination. The CDR3 spells CASSFAGGSEQFF. The CDR3 coding sequence is TGTGCCAGCAGTTTTGCTGGGGGGAGTGAGCAGTTCTTC.